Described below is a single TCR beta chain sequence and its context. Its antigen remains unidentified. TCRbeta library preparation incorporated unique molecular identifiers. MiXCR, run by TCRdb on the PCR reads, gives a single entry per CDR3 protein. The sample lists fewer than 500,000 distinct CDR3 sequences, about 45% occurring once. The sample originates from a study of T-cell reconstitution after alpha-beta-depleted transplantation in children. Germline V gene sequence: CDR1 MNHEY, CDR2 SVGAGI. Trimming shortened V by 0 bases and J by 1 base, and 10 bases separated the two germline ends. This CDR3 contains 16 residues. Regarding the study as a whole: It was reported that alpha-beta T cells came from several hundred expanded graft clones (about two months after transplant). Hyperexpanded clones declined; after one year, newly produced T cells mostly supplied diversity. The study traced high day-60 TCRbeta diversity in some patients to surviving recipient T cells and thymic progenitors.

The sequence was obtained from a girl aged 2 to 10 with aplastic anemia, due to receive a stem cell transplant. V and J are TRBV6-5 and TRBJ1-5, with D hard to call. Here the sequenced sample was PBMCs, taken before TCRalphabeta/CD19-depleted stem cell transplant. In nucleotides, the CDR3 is TGTGCCAGCAGTTACTCGAACCTGGACAGCAATCAGCCCCAGCATTTT. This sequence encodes CASSYSNLDSNQPQHF.